The 29 T cell receptor beta chains presented below share a single source sample, sequenced in a study of T cell responses to AZD1222 COVID-19 vaccine. Some clones are missing from TCRdb's copy, which holds only in-frame ones; the method was immunoSEQ multiplex PCR. The sample has more than 150,000 clones; around 90% are singletons. The source material was peripheral blood, sampled on day 0 of AZD1222 vaccination. The receptors derive from an adult in good health.

The rearrangement uses TRBV12-5 and TRBJ1-2, with no clear D. The CDR3 extends over 12 amino acids. Germline CDR1 is LGHNT and CDR2 is FRNRAP. V shed 3 bases and J shed 5 bases, with 7 bases lying between them. CDR3 sequence: CASGFENYGYTF. The CDR3 DNA follows: TGTGCTAGTGGTTTTGAGAATTATGGCTACACCTTC.

This rearrangement joins TRBV19 to TRBJ2-7, with TRBD2 as a possible D gene (6 bases). CDR1 and CDR2 (germline): LNHDA, SQIVND (reference sequence). CDR3 length: 15 amino acids. V lost 1 base and J lost 3, with 13 bases in between. CDR3 sequence: CASSIGFGSFYEQYF. The CDR3, as DNA: TGTGCCAGTAGTATAGGGTTCGGGAGTTTCTACGAGCAGTACTTC.

This sequence joins TRBV6-4 and TRBJ2-4; TRBD2 agrees at 14 bases. The J segment lost 0 bases and the V segment lost 6 bases, leaving 7 bases of the junction unmatched. Germline CDR1 and CDR2: MRHNA and SNTAGT. This CDR3 region has 18 residues. CDR3 protein: CASSRLAGGAIAKNIQYF. The CDR3 DNA is TGTGCCAGCAGCCGACTAGCGGGAGGGGCTATAGCCAAAAACATTCAGTACTTC.

This clone was recorded a few times. The chain uses TRBV19 and TRBJ2-7; possible D gene TRBD2, 6 bases. CDR3 length: 14 residues. Germline lookup yields CDR1 LNHDA and CDR2 SQIVND (reference sequence). V was clipped by 3 bases and J by 3 bases, with 12 bases between them. CDR3: CASSIGEVGYEQYF. CDR3 nucleotide sequence: TGTGCCAGTAGTATCGGGGAGGTAGGCTACGAGCAGTACTTC. Based on the CDR3 plus reference TRBV19 and TRBJ2-7, the full variable domain is DGGITQSPKYLFRKEGQNVTLSCEQNLNHDAMYWYRQDPGQGLRLIYYSQIVNDFQKGDIAEGYSVSREKKESFPLTVTSAQKNPTAFYLCASSIGEVGYEQYFGPGTRLTVT.

A single count supports this clone. This chain joins TRBV15 and TRBJ2-3, with 8 bases aligning to TRBD2. The CDR3 consists of 17 residues. V dropped 0 bases and J dropped 2; count of bases not matched to a gene: 7. CDR1 and CDR2 from the germline V gene are LNHNV and YYDKDF (reference sequence). CDR3: CATSRDRVAGPTDTQYF. CDR3 nucleotides: TGTGCCACCAGCAGAGATCGAGTAGCGGGGCCCACAGATACGCAGTATTTT.

The chain joins TRBV4-2 to TRBJ1-2; D not certain. Trimming removed 5 bases from V and 4 bases from J, with 8 bases in between. This CDR3 has 12 residues. Germline CDR1 and CDR2: LGHNA and YNFKEQ. This chain's CDR3 is CASSFYGYGYTF. The CDR3 DNA sequence: TGTGCCAGCAGCTTCTACGGCTATGGCTACACCTTC.

The V call is TRBV7-8, the J call TRBJ2-1; TRBD2 aligns across 10 bases. Unmatched junction bases numbered 6, after V lost 6 bases and J lost 4 bases. Germline V gene data show CDR1 as SGHVS and CDR2 as FQNEAQ. The CDR3 runs 15 residues. The CDR3 is CASSSSGRAYNEQFF. CDR3 coding DNA: TGTGCCAGCAGTTCCAGCGGGAGGGCTTACAATGAGCAGTTCTTC.

The genes are TRBV7-2 and TRBJ2-1; 14 bases fit TRBD2. The CDR3 is 18 amino acids. The J segment lost 7 bases and the V segment lost 3 bases, leaving 11 bases of the junction unmatched. Germline CDR1 and CDR2: SGHTA and FQGNSA. The CDR3 region has the DNA TGTGCCAGCAGCTTCGGACTAGCGGGAGGACCATTCTATAATGAGCAGTTCTTC. It translates to CASSFGLAGGPFYNEQFF.

V is TRBV11-3 and J is TRBJ2-1; D gene unclear. The V end lost 3 bases, the J end lost 10 bases, and 16 bases lay between the germline ends. Germline CDR1 reads SGHNT; CDR2 reads YENEEA. This CDR3 region has 14 residues. As DNA, the CDR3 is TGTGCCAGCAGCTTCACCGCCCAGTCGAAGGAGCAGTTCTTC. Amino acids: CASSFTAQSKEQFF.

This chain uses TRBV7-9 with TRBJ1-1; D remains unclear. This CDR3 spans 12 amino acids. V was clipped by 5 bases and J by 5 bases, with 9 bases between them. Germline lookup yields CDR1 SEHNR and CDR2 FQNEAQ (reference sequence). The DNA of the CDR3 is TGTGCCAGCAGCCAGCCCGGAACTGAAGCTTTCTTT. Encoded protein: CASSQPGTEAFF. Looking up the rest from reference TRBV7-9 and TRBJ1-1 gives the full variable domain: DTGVSQNPRHKITKRGQNVTFRCDPISEHNRLYWYRQTLGQGPEFLTYFQNEAQLEKSRLLSDRFSAERPKGSFSTLEIQRTEQGDSAMYLCASSQPGTEAFFGQGTRLTVV.

The chain employs TRBV18 and TRBJ2-2; TRBD2 aligns across 13 bases. The germline V gene encodes CDR1 KGHSH and CDR2 LQKENI. V lost 6 bases to trimming and J lost 3 bases; unmatched junction nucleotides: 4. The CDR3 spans 16 residues. CDR3 nucleotides: TGTGCCAGCTCTCCGGGACTAGCGGGATACACCGGGGAGCTGTTTTTT. Translated, it gives CASSPGLAGYTGELFF.

V gene TRBV19 combines with J gene TRBJ1-1, with D possibly TRBD1 on 6 matching bases. The germline V gene has CDR1 LNHDA and CDR2 SQIVND (reference sequence). Trimming shortened V by 8 bases and J by 6 bases, and 16 bases separated the two germline ends. The CDR3 totals 13 residues. The CDR3 region is CASHRGGRAEAFF. CDR3 DNA: TGTGCCAGTCATAGGGGGGGGAGAGCTGAAGCTTTCTTT. The full variable domain, completed using reference TRBV19 and TRBJ1-1, is DGGITQSPKYLFRKEGQNVTLSCEQNLNHDAMYWYRQDPGQGLRLIYYSQIVNDFQKGDIAEGYSVSREKKESFPLTVTSAQKNPTAFYLCASHRGGRAEAFFGQGTRLTVV.

The rearrangement links TRBV4-3 to TRBJ2-7; D uncertain. The CDR3 length is 14 residues. V was pared by 1 base and J by 0 bases, with 7 bases between. The V gene's germline CDR1 is LGHNA and CDR2 YSLEER. This chain's CDR3 is CASSQGLSSYEQYF. The CDR3 bases are TGCGCCAGCAGCCAAGGACTCAGCTCCTACGAGCAGTACTTC.

This chain connects TRBV13 to TRBJ2-2; TRBD1 might be the D (6 bases). V gave up 4 bases and J gave up 6 bases, with 12 bases separating them. The CDR3 is 14 residues long. In germline, CDR1 is PRHDT, CDR2 FYEKMQ (reference sequence). The CDR3 loop reads CASSSQGRPGELFF. Written as DNA, the CDR3 is TGTGCCAGCAGCTCACAGGGACGGCCCGGGGAGCTGTTTTTT. The full variable domain, in which reference TRBV13 and TRBJ2-2 provide the parts outside the CDR3, is AAGVIQSPRHLIKEKRETATLKCYPIPRHDTVYWYQQGPGQDPQFLISFYEKMQSDKGSIPDRFSAQQFSDYHSELNMSSLELGDSALYFCASSSQGRPGELFFGEGSRLTVL.

This clone is a singleton in its sample. The gene calls are TRBV15 and TRBJ1-6; TRBD1 matches at 7 bases. The CDR3 runs 15 residues. In germline, CDR1 is LNHNV, CDR2 YYDKDF (reference sequence). The V gene end was trimmed by 0 bases and the J gene end by 7 bases; junction bases not matched to a gene: 3. The CDR3 nucleotides are TGTGCCACCAGCAGAGATCCAGGGGGAAATTCACCCCTCCACTTT. It yields the protein CATSRDPGGNSPLHF.

The chain combines TRBV6-6 with TRBJ2-7; TRBD2 agrees at 13 bases. Germline CDR1 is MNHNY and CDR2 is SVGAGI (reference sequence). The CDR3 spans 15 residues. V trimming: 6 bases; J trimming: 0 bases; junction bases outside the gene matches: 2. DNA of the CDR3: TGTGCCAGCAGCCGGACTAGCGGGAGCTCCTACGAGCAGTACTTC. Encoded protein: CASSRTSGSSYEQYF.

Points on this clone: The same CDR3 can be traced to other DNA sequences in this sample. The gene calls are TRBV5-1 and TRBJ2-3; the D is unclear. The CDR3 spans 14 residues. Trimming pared 0 bases from V and 2 bases from J, leaving 7 bases between. Looked up from germline, CDR1 is SGHRS and CDR2 is YFSETQ. This chain's CDR3 is CASSLDQVTDTQYF. Written as DNA, the CDR3 is TGCGCCAGCAGCTTGGATCAAGTCACAGATACGCAGTATTTT.

The chain is built from TRBV3-1 (or the pseudogene TRBV3-2) and TRBJ1-2, with 8 bases matching TRBD1. CDR3 length equals 15 residues. V dropped 6 bases and J dropped 2; count of bases not matched to a gene: 8. Per germline, CDR1 LGHDT and CDR2 YNNKEL (reference sequence). The CDR3 sequence is CASRVAGGLNYGYTF. CDR3 coding DNA: TGTGCCAGCAGGGTGGCAGGGGGCTTAAACTATGGCTACACCTTC.

This clone was recorded once. The rearrangement uses TRBV12-3 or TRBV12-4 and TRBJ1-6; D is uncertain. CDR3 length equals 13 residues. Trimming shortened V by 1 base and J by 5 bases, and 3 bases separated the two germline ends. The CDR3 region is CASSLGDNSPLHF. The CDR3 DNA follows: TGTGCCAGCAGTTTAGGTGATAATTCACCCCTCCACTTT.

This chain connects TRBV2 to TRBJ2-7; D not certain. Looked up from germline, CDR1 is SNHLY and CDR2 is FYNNEI. The CDR3 covers 14 residues. V lost 7 bases, J lost 3 bases, and 16 bases lay in between. Here the CDR3 DNA reads TGTGCCAGCAAAGGAAGCAGACTCATCTACGAGCAGTACTTC. This codes for CASKGSRLIYEQYF.

The CDR3 region is CASSMKQGITDTQYF. CDR3 sequence (DNA): TGTGCCAGTAGTATGAAACAGGGGATAACAGATACGCAGTATTTT. This chain joins TRBV19 and TRBJ2-3, with TRBD1 matching over 7 bases. CDR1 is LNHDA, CDR2 SQIVND, per germline (reference sequence). This CDR3 contains 15 residues. The trim removed 3 bases at V and 3 bases at J, leaving 6 bases unmatched.

The J gene is TRBJ2-3, the V gene TRBV4-1; TRBD2 matches at 14 bases. Trimming at V came to 2 bases and at J to 6 bases, leaving 7 bases not matched to a gene. The CDR3 is 17 amino acids. Germline V gene data show CDR1 as MGHRA and CDR2 as YSYEKL. CDR3 loop: CASSQPTSGRASDTQYF. The CDR3 region has the DNA TGCGCCAGCAGCCAACCGACTAGCGGGAGGGCCTCCGATACGCAGTATTTT.

J is TRBJ2-1 and V is TRBV3-1 (or the pseudogene TRBV3-2); possible D gene TRBD2, 5 bases. The V gene's germline CDR1 is LGHDT and CDR2 YNNKEL (reference sequence). The CDR3 extends over 18 amino acids. The V and J ends lost 1 base and 5 bases respectively, with 21 bases between them. CDR3 DNA: TGTGCCAGCAGCCAAGGCTCGCTTTTGGGTAGCGCTGACAATGAGCAGTTCTTC. Translation: CASSQGSLLGSADNEQFF.

This chain connects TRBV5-1 to TRBJ2-2; D is possibly TRBD2 (5 bases). The CDR3 extends over 14 amino acids. V lost 0 bases and J 6 bases, leaving 9 bases between the germline ends. The germline V gene encodes CDR1 SGHRS and CDR2 YFSETQ. The CDR3 sequence is CASSLDGNSGELFF. CDR3 bases: TGCGCCAGCAGCTTGGACGGGAATTCCGGGGAGCTGTTTTTT.

V is TRBV11-3 and J is TRBJ2-3; D is perhaps TRBD2 (5 bases). This CDR3 is 13 amino acids long. Trimming shortened V by 1 base and J by 3 bases, and 5 bases separated the two germline ends. Germline-derived CDR1 and CDR2 are SGHNT and YENEEA. The CDR3 DNA reads as TGTGCCAGCAGCTTAGCGGGGACAGATACGCAGTATTTT. As protein: CASSLAGTDTQYF.

CDR3 in amino acids: CASSLRTGFSGYTF. CDR3 DNA sequence: TGCGCCAGCAGCTTGAGGACAGGGTTTTCTGGCTACACCTTC. J is TRBJ1-2 and V is TRBV5-1; 8 bases are a match to TRBD1. Unmatched junction bases numbered 6, after V lost 1 base and J lost 7 bases. This CDR3 region has 14 residues. The germline V gene encodes CDR1 SGHRS and CDR2 YFSETQ. The complete variable domain, with remaining parts taken from reference TRBV5-1 and TRBJ1-2, reads KAGVTQTPRYLIKTRGQQVTLSCSPISGHRSVSWYQQTPGQGLQFLFEYFSETQRNKGNFPGRFSGRQFSNSRSEMNVSTLELGDSALYLCASSLRTGFSGYTFGSGTRLTVV.

This chain uses TRBV6-5 with TRBJ2-2; D is unclear. From germline, CDR1 is MNHEY and CDR2 SVGAGI. With 6 bases removed from V and 6 bases from J, the gap between germline ends came to 14 bases. The CDR3 runs 14 residues. DNA for the CDR3: TGTGCCAGCAGCCAACTGGCTGGTTCCGGGGAGCTGTTTTTT. Its translation: CASSQLAGSGELFF.

This clone has only one observation. The same CDR3 is also encoded by other DNA sequences in this sample. The V and J genes are TRBV6-5 and TRBJ2-7; D possibly corresponds to TRBD1 (6 bases). The germline V gene has CDR1 MNHEY and CDR2 SVGAGI. The CDR3 has 14 residues. V lost 6 bases and J lost 0, with 12 bases in between. CDR3 bases: TGTGCCAGCAGATCCCTAGGGGGCTCCTACGAGCAGTACTTC. It yields the protein CASRSLGGSYEQYF.

V and J are TRBV6-6 and TRBJ2-1; a weak D match, TRBD2 (6 bases). The CDR3 runs 15 residues. CDR1 and CDR2 (germline): MNHNY, SVGAGI (reference sequence). Trimming shortened V by 2 bases and J by 0 bases, and 8 bases separated the two germline ends. The CDR3, as DNA: TGTGCCAGCAGTTACACCGGGAGCTCCTACAATGAGCAGTTCTTC. This sequence encodes CASSYTGSSYNEQFF.